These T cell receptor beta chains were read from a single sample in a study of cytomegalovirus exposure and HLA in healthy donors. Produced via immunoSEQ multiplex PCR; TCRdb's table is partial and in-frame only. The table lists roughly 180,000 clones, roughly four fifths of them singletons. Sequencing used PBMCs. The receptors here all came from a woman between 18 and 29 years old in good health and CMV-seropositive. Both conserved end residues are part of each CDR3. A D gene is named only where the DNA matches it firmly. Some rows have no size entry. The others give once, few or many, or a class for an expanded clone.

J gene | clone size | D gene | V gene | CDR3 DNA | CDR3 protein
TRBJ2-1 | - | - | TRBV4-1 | TGCGCCAGCAGCCAAGTGAACGAGAATGAGCAGTTCTTC | CASSQVNENEQFF
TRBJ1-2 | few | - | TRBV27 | TGTGCCAGCTTCGACAGGATGAATGGCTACACCTTC | CASFDRMNGYTF
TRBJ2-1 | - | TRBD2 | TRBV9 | TGTGCCAGCAGCGTAGGGGGAGGGGATGAGCAGTTCTTC | CASSVGGGDEQFF
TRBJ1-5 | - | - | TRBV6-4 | TGTGCCAGCAGTGACTGTACAGACCGATTATATAGCAATCAGCCCCAGCATTTT | CASSDCTDRLYSNQPQHF
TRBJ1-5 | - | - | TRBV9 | TGTGCCAGCAGCCCCCGGGGGGTCTTTCAGCCCCAGCATTTT | CASSPRGVFQPQHF
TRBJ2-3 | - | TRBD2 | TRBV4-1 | TGCGCCAGCAGCCACCCCTCGCGGGGGACGAACACAGATACGCAGTATTTT | CASSHPSRGTNTDTQYF
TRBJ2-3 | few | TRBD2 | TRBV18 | TGTGCCAGCTCACCGGGACTAGCGGGAAATACGCAGTATTTT | CASSPGLAGNTQYF
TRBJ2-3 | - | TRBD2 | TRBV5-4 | TGTGCCAGCAGCGGAGTAGCGGGGGGGCCCAGCACAGATACGCAGTATTTT | CASSGVAGGPSTDTQYF
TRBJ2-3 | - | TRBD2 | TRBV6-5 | TGTGCCAGCAGTCCTCTAGCGGACTACACAGATACGCAGTATTTT | CASSPLADYTDTQYF
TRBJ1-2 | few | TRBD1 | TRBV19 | TGTGCCAGTAGACCCCGGGACAGGGGGCGAGTCTATGGCTACACCTTC | CASRPRDRGRVYGYTF
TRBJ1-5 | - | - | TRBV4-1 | TGCGCCAGCAGCCAACAAGGGGGGGGGAATCGGGAGAATCAGCCCCAGCATTTT | CASSQQGGGNRENQPQHF
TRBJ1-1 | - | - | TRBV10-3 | TGTGCCATCAGTGAGCCGCTGAGGGCCGGTGAAGCTTTCTTT | CAISEPLRAGEAFF
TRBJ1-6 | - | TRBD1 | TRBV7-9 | TGTGCCAGCAGCCTGATCAACAGGGGTTCATATTCACCCCTCCACTTT | CASSLINRGSYSPLHF
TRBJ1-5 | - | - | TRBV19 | TGTGCCAGTGAGACGGTCGCGGGGTTCCAGCCCCAGCATTTT | CASETVAGFQPQHF
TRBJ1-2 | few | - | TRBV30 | TGTGCCTGGAGTCCAGGAACAAACTATGGCTACACCTTC | CAWSPGTNYGYTF
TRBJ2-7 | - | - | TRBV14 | TGTGCCAGCAGCCTCGGGAGTAGGGCCAAGTACTACGAGCAGTACTTC | CASSLGSRAKYYEQYF
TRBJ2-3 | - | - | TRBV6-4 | TGTGCCAGCAGCTGGACAGCTAGCACAGATACGCAGTATTTT | CASSWTASTDTQYF
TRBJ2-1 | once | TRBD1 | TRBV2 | TGTGCCAGTAATCCGGGACAGGGAATCAATGAGCAGTTCTTC | CASNPGQGINEQFF
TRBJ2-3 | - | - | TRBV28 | TGTGCCACCCAACAGGGCGGTGCAGATACGCAGTATTTT | CATQQGGADTQYF
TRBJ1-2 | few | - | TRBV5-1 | TGCGCCAGCAGCCCGCTTGGGAGCGCCTATGGCTACACCTTC | CASSPLGSAYGYTF
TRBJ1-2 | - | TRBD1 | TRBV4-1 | TGCGCCAGCAGACCGGGACAGGGAGGGTATGGCTACACCTTC | CASRPGQGGYGYTF
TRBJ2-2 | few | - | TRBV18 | TGTGCCAGCTCACCTTCGGGGGTCAGGACCGGGGAGCTGTTTTTT | CASSPSGVRTGELFF
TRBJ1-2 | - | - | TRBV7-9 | TGTGCCAGCAGCTTCGGGGCAGGGGCGATTTCTAACTATGGCTACACCTTC | CASSFGAGAISNYGYTF
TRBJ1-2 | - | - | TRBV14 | TGTGCCAGCAGCCCCAGAGGCCGGGTTGGCTACACCTTC | CASSPRGRVGYTF
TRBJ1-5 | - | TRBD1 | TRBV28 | TGTGCCAGCGCTTCGGGACAGGAGTATCAGCCCCAGCATTTT | CASASGQEYQPQHF
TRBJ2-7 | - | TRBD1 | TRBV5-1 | TGCGCCAGCAGCCCCGGACAGGTACTGGGCGAGCAGTACTTC | CASSPGQVLGEQYF
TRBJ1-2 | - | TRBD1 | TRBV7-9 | TGTTCCAGCAGCATCCCGGTGGGGACAGGCGCCCCCGAGGGCTACACCTTC | CSSSIPVGTGAPEGYTF